A single sample gave rise to the 21 T cell receptor beta chains below, sequenced in a study of control samples from healthy donors and cancer patients. The method was immunoSEQ multiplex PCR; TCRdb's version includes in-frame clones alone and lacks a portion of them. The sample yields tens of thousands of clones, 84% seen once. Sequencing was performed on blood. The receptor source for this set is a man in his fifties or sixties in good health.

V and J are TRBV6-6 and TRBJ2-3; no definite D call. The CDR3 loop spans 16 amino acids. From germline, CDR1 is MNHNY and CDR2 SVGAGI (reference sequence). Trimming removed 4 bases from V and 0 bases from J, with 14 bases in between. CDR3: CASSSRLSPSTDTQYF. CDR3 DNA sequence: TGTGCCAGCAGTTCCCGACTCTCCCCTAGCACAGATACGCAGTATTTT.

CDR3: CAIRADSFSSGNTIYF. Here the CDR3 DNA reads TGTGCCATCAGGGCGGACAGTTTCTCTTCTGGAAACACCATATATTTT. V is TRBV10-3 and J is TRBJ1-3; maybe TRBD1 (6 bases). There are 16 residues in the CDR3. Deletions cut 6 bases from V and 1 base from J, with 16 bases between. CDR1 is ENHRY, CDR2 SYGVKD, per germline.

This clone has just one count. This chain joins TRBV9 and TRBJ1-5; 12 bases are a match to TRBD1. Looked up from germline, CDR1 is SGDLS and CDR2 is YYNGEE. V lost 3 bases and J lost 7; bases outside the gene matches: 5. The CDR3 extends over 15 amino acids. This CDR3 reads CASSAGQGASQPQHF. CDR3 nucleotide sequence: TGTGCCAGCAGCGCGGGACAGGGGGCGAGCCAGCCCCAGCATTTT. Full variable domain (rest looked up from reference TRBV9 and TRBJ1-5): DSGVTQTPKHLITATGQRVTLRCSPRSGDLSVYWYQQSLDQGLQFLIQYYNGEERAKGNILERFSAQQFPDLHSELNLSSLELGDSALYFCASSAGQGASQPQHFGDGTRLSIL.

CDR3 sequence: CASSKVWNNSSNQPQHF. CDR3 in DNA: TGTGCCAGCAGCAAAGTTTGGAACAACAGCAGCAATCAGCCCCAGCATTTT. This chain uses TRBV21-1 with TRBJ1-5; TRBD1, the table's D call, was not compared with the DNA. TRBV21-1 is flagged as a pseudogene. The length of the CDR3 is 17 residues.

J is TRBJ1-5 and V is TRBV7-2, with D unresolved. V was clipped by 3 bases and J by 7 bases, with 13 bases between them. Germline-derived CDR1 and CDR2 are SGHTA and FQGNSA. The CDR3 runs 14 residues. The DNA of the CDR3 is TGTGCCAGCAGCTTCGGTGCGTGGACCCAGCCCCAGCATTTT. Translating gives CASSFGAWTQPQHF.

The J gene is TRBJ2-1, the V gene TRBV10-3; 9 bases agree with TRBD2. Germline CDR1 reads ENHRY; CDR2 reads SYGVKD. J lost 9 bases, V lost 3 bases, and 6 bases had no gene match. The CDR3 spans 14 residues. The CDR3 spells CAISDGGRVTEQFF. The CDR3 DNA follows: TGTGCCATCAGTGACGGCGGGAGGGTCACTGAGCAGTTCTTC.

The rearrangement uses TRBV10-2 and TRBJ2-1; 11 positions match TRBD2. V dropped 6 bases and J dropped 5; count of bases not matched to a gene: 9. This CDR3 region has 16 residues. Germline V gives CDR1 WSHSY, CDR2 SAAADI. The CDR3 spells CASRGRGTSGNNEQFF. CDR3 DNA sequence: TGCGCCAGCAGAGGCCGGGGGACTAGCGGCAACAATGAGCAGTTCTTC.

The rearrangement joins TRBV6-1 to TRBJ2-5; D assignment may be TRBD1 or TRBD2 (5 bases each). With 2 bases removed from V and 2 bases from J, the gap between germline ends came to 12 bases. The V gene's germline CDR1 is MNHNS and CDR2 SASEGT. The CDR3 is 15 amino acids. DNA of the CDR3: TGTGCCAGCAGTGAAATCCCCGGGGCGCAAGAGACCCAGTACTTC. Protein: CASSEIPGAQETQYF.

The chain couples TRBV29-1 to TRBJ2-7; 8 bases line up with TRBD1. The CDR3 covers 16 residues. V lost 6 bases, J lost 3 bases, and 16 bases stayed unmatched. Germline V CDR1 and CDR2: SQVTM, ANQGSEA. In DNA, the CDR3 is TGCAGCGTCGATTTGGGACAGGCCCCAACGGTCTACGAGCAGTACTTC. Residues: CSVDLGQAPTVYEQYF.

The chain combines TRBV28 with TRBJ2-2; a possible D gene is TRBD1 (6 bases). Per germline, CDR1 MDHEN and CDR2 SYDVKM. V was cut by 7 bases and J by 5 bases, with 8 bases left in between. This CDR3 contains 12 residues. The CDR3 reads CASTGTTGELFF. In nucleotides, the CDR3 is TGTGCCAGCACCGGGACAACCGGGGAGCTGTTTTTT.

The rearrangement links TRBV7-9 to TRBJ2-3; 9 bases are shared with TRBD1. The germline gives CDR1 SEHNR, CDR2 FQNEAQ (reference sequence). V lost 3 bases and J lost 4; bases outside the gene matches: 5. This CDR3 region has 15 residues. CDR3 DNA sequence: TGTGCCAGCAGCTTCGGACAGGGGAGGCCAGATACGCAGTATTTT. It codes for CASSFGQGRPDTQYF. The variable domain in full, with the rest retrieved from reference TRBV7-9 and TRBJ2-3, is DTGVSQNPRHKITKRGQNVTFRCDPISEHNRLYWYRQTLGQGPEFLTYFQNEAQLEKSRLLSDRFSAERPKGSFSTLEIQRTEQGDSAMYLCASSFGQGRPDTQYFGPGTRLTVL.

This clone was observed once. V usage is TRBV10-3 and J usage is TRBJ1-1, with D perhaps matching TRBD1 (5 bases). In germline, CDR1 is ENHRY, CDR2 SYGVKD. Trimming shortened V by 2 bases and J by 2 bases, and 12 bases separated the two germline ends. There are 15 residues in the CDR3. CDR3 sequence (DNA): TGTGCCATCAGTGAGGGGGGGGTTAGAAACACTGAAGCTTTCTTT. Protein sequence: CAISEGGVRNTEAFF.

The chain carries TRBV28 and TRBJ2-1; D unclear. The CDR3 runs 16 residues. CDR1 and CDR2 (germline): MDHEN, SYDVKM. With 8 bases removed from V and 0 bases from J, the gap between germline ends came to 17 bases. The chain's CDR3 is CASPPTSGSSYNEQFF. Here the CDR3 DNA reads TGTGCCAGCCCCCCGACGTCCGGCAGCTCCTACAATGAGCAGTTCTTC.

V is TRBV6-2 or TRBV6-3 and J is TRBJ2-4, with D unresolved. Germline loops: CDR1 MNHEY, CDR2 SVGEGT. V gave up 0 bases and J gave up 0 bases, with 12 bases separating them. The CDR3 is 17 residues long. The CDR3 loop is CASSYSPTSLAKNIQYF. Here the CDR3 DNA reads TGTGCCAGCAGTTACTCCCCGACCAGCCTAGCCAAAAACATTCAGTACTTC.

This clone showed up just once. The chain carries TRBV6-2 or TRBV6-3 and TRBJ2-7; 9 nucleotides line up with TRBD1. Trimming removed 6 bases from V and 3 bases from J; junction bases left unmatched: 6. The CDR3 contains 14 residues. Germline V gene lookup returns CDR1 MNHEY and CDR2 SVGEGT. Here the CDR3 reads CASSKTGGGYEQYF. Here the CDR3 DNA reads TGTGCCAGCAGCAAGACAGGGGGGGGCTACGAGCAGTACTTC.

The V and J genes are TRBV12-5 and TRBJ2-1; D call uncertain. Germline CDR1 and CDR2: LGHNT and FRNRAP. The ends were cut back, 5 bases at V and 9 bases at J, with 11 bases in the middle. This CDR3 contains 12 residues. This CDR3 is CASGPNAAEQFF. The CDR3 DNA reads TGTGCTAGTGGTCCTAACGCGGCTGAGCAGTTCTTC.

This clone was seen a few times. DNA of the CDR3: TGTGCCAGCAGACCCTTCCGGGACACTGAAGCTTTCTTT. Translating it yields CASRPFRDTEAFF. This chain joins TRBV6-5 and TRBJ1-1, with D uncertain. CDR3 length: 13 residues. V lost 6 bases and J lost 3, with 11 bases in between. Germline V gives CDR1 MNHEY, CDR2 SVGAGI.

This clone was found once. The chain employs TRBV20-1 and TRBJ2-1; 9 positions match TRBD2. Germline V CDR1 and CDR2: DFQATT, SNEGSKA (reference sequence). J lost 2 bases, V lost 3 bases, and 5 bases had no gene match. This CDR3 comprises 15 residues. The CDR3 spells CSASRSGRPYNEQFF. In DNA, the CDR3 is TGCAGTGCTAGTCGCAGCGGGAGGCCCTACAATGAGCAGTTCTTC.

This chain links TRBV18 with TRBJ2-4; TRBD2 agrees at 13 bases. The CDR3 is 20 residues long. Germline lookup yields CDR1 KGHSH and CDR2 LQKENI. V gave up 3 bases and J gave up 0 bases; unmatched junction bases: 11. Here the CDR3 reads CASSPLGLAGASPAKNIQYF. The CDR3 region has the DNA TGTGCCAGCTCACCCCTCGGACTAGCGGGAGCTAGTCCAGCCAAAAACATTCAGTACTTC.

This chain links TRBV11-2 with TRBJ1-1, with a weak D call TRBD1 (5 bases). Looked up from germline, CDR1 is SGHAT and CDR2 is FQNNGV. Trimming left V 4 bases short and J 6 bases short, with 15 bases between. The CDR3 covers 14 residues. The CDR3 loop reads CASSSDQGDAEAFF. DNA for the CDR3: TGTGCCAGCAGCTCAGACCAAGGGGATGCTGAAGCTTTCTTT.

J is TRBJ2-2 and V is TRBV4-3, with D perhaps matching TRBD1 or TRBD2 (7 bases each). Germline V lookup: CDR1 LGHNA, CDR2 YSLEER. This CDR3 spans 19 amino acids. The V and J ends lost 0 bases and 7 bases respectively, with 24 bases between them. As DNA, the CDR3 is TGCGCCAGCAGCCAAGATGCGGCAGGGGGAGGGCGACCTATCGGGGAGCTGTTTTTT. Protein: CASSQDAAGGGRPIGELFF.